A single sample is the source of the 29 T cell receptor beta chains below, sequenced in a study of cytomegalovirus exposure and HLA in healthy donors. Measured with immunoSEQ multiplex PCR; TCRdb has only the in-frame clones, and not every one. The profile shows under 150,000 clones, around 87% of them singletons. The sequencing input was PBMCs. The receptor source for this set is a man between 18 and 35 years old in good health and CMV-seropositive.

This rearrangement joins TRBV7-9 to TRBJ1-4; TRBD1 matches at 7 bases. The CDR3 covers 15 residues. Germline V gene sequence: CDR1 SEHNR, CDR2 FQNEAQ (reference sequence). V shed 1 base, J shed 3 bases, and the junction held 2 bases outside the gene matches. CDR3 protein: CASSLDGQANEKLFF. Written as DNA, the CDR3 is TGTGCCAGCAGCTTAGACGGACAGGCTAATGAAAAACTGTTTTTT.

As DNA, the CDR3 is TGTGCCAGCAGTTACTCGAGGGGGGGAAAACGCTCCGGCTACACCTTC. It translates to CASSYSRGGKRSGYTF. The chain joins TRBV6-6 to TRBJ1-2; possible D gene TRBD1, 6 bases. The CDR3 runs to 16 residues. Trimming removed 0 bases at V and 8 bases at J, with 19 bases between. The germline V gene encodes CDR1 MNHNY and CDR2 SVGAGI (reference sequence).

The rearrangement joins TRBV6-5 to TRBJ2-7; D remains ambiguous. Trimming removed 5 bases from V and 3 bases from J, with 5 bases in between. This CDR3 is 11 amino acids long. Germline CDR1 MNHEY, CDR2 SVGAGI. DNA for the CDR3: TGTGCCAGCAGTGTTCGCTACGAGCAGTACTTC. Its translation is CASSVRYEQYF.

The chain recombines TRBV4-2 with TRBJ2-7, with D maybe TRBD2 (6 bases). With 0 bases removed from V and 1 base from J, the gap between germline ends came to 16 bases. Per the germline V gene, CDR1 is LGHNA and CDR2 is YNFKEQ. This CDR3 has 17 residues. This CDR3 is CASSQELSGTRSYEQYF. The DNA for the CDR3 is TGTGCCAGCAGCCAAGAGCTGTCGGGGACTCGTTCCTACGAGCAGTACTTC.

V is TRBV5-1 and J is TRBJ2-2; D possibly corresponds to TRBD2 (5 bases). The CDR3 is 15 residues long. V lost 5 bases and J lost 8, with 19 bases in between. Per the germline V gene, CDR1 is SGHRS and CDR2 is YFSETQ. The chain's CDR3 is CASRNLGLRVGELFF. CDR3 nucleotide sequence: TGCGCCAGCAGAAACCTTGGACTTAGGGTGGGGGAGCTGTTTTTT.

This chain uses TRBV30 with TRBJ2-7; TRBD2 matches at 9 bases. Trimming took 0 bases from V and 2 from J; bases not matched to a gene: 5. CDR1 GTSNPN and CDR2 SVGIG come from the germline V gene (reference sequence). The CDR3 loop spans 15 amino acids. CDR3 in amino acids: CAWSVGAGGAYEQYF. DNA for the CDR3: TGTGCCTGGAGTGTAGGGGCGGGAGGGGCCTACGAGCAGTACTTC.

This sequence joins TRBV6-1 and TRBJ1-1, with D tentatively TRBD1 (5 bases). The CDR3 covers 15 residues. V lost 3 bases to trimming and J lost 7 bases, with 18 bases between them. Germline CDR1 is MNHNS and CDR2 is SASEGT. Here the CDR3 DNA reads TGTGCCAGCAGTGAGAGGGAGGCAGGGTACAGTGAAGCTTTCTTT. Amino acid sequence: CASSEREAGYSEAFF.

The chain carries TRBV18 and TRBJ1-4, with unresolved D. V was pared by 2 bases and J by 3 bases, with 13 bases between. Germline CDR1 KGHSH, CDR2 LQKENI. CDR3 size: 16 residues. CDR3 nucleotides: TGTGCCAGCTCACCAATGAGGGCCGCCGCTAATGAAAAACTGTTTTTT. The encoded protein is CASSPMRAAANEKLFF.

V and J are TRBV5-1 and TRBJ1-2; D might be TRBD1 (5 bases). Trimming stripped 0 bases from V and 2 bases from J, with 8 bases between. This CDR3 spans 14 amino acids. The germline V gene has CDR1 SGHRS and CDR2 YFSETQ. CDR3 in DNA: TGCGCCAGCAGCTTGGGACAGAGAAACTATGGCTACACCTTC. Its translation is CASSLGQRNYGYTF.

V and J are TRBV10-2 and TRBJ1-1; D perhaps matches TRBD1 (6 bases). The CDR3 is 13 residues long. Between the trimmed V and J ends, which lost 4 bases and 4 bases, there was a span of 10 bases. Germline-derived CDR1 and CDR2 are WSHSY and SAAADI. CDR3 region: CASSGGGGTEAFF. The CDR3 nucleotides are TGCGCCAGCAGTGGCGGGGGCGGCACTGAAGCTTTCTTT.

V usage is TRBV5-4 and J usage is TRBJ2-3; TRBD1 matches at 8 bases. V was pared by 3 bases and J by 0 bases, with 9 bases of the junction left unmatched. CDR1 and CDR2 from the germline V gene are SGHNT and YYREEE (reference sequence). CDR3 length: 17 residues. The CDR3 DNA reads TGTGCCAGCAGCTCTGACAGGGGAGCGACTAGCACAGATACGCAGTATTTT. Translated, it gives CASSSDRGATSTDTQYF.

The chain combines TRBV7-8 with TRBJ2-3; unclear D gene. Trimming shortened V by 5 bases and J by 1 base, and 7 bases separated the two germline ends. Per the germline V gene, CDR1 is SGHVS and CDR2 is FQNEAQ. The CDR3 length is 13 residues. CDR3 sequence (DNA): TGTGCCAGCAGCAGTCAGGGCACAGATACGCAGTATTTT. It translates to CASSSQGTDTQYF.

The chain has TRBV9 and TRBJ2-7, with 10 bases fitting TRBD1. V lost 0 bases to trimming and J lost 5 bases; unmatched junction nucleotides: 8. Germline V gene sequence: CDR1 SGDLS, CDR2 YYNGEE. The CDR3 spans 16 residues. The CDR3 DNA reads TGTGCCAGCAGCGTAGCGATGACAGGGGGCCGGAACGAGCAGTACTTC. Amino acid sequence: CASSVAMTGGRNEQYF.

This chain connects TRBV7-9 to TRBJ2-2, with unresolved D. Germline V gene lookup returns CDR1 SEHNR and CDR2 FQNEAQ (reference sequence). The CDR3 loop spans 14 amino acids. The V end lost 6 bases, the J end lost 1 base, and 9 bases lay between the germline ends. The CDR3 is CASSSEQNTGELFF. The CDR3 DNA follows: TGTGCCAGCAGTTCCGAACAGAACACCGGGGAGCTGTTTTTT.

The V and J genes are TRBV4-1 and TRBJ1-1; D unresolved. V shed 0 bases and J shed 0 bases, with 20 bases lying between them. The CDR3 is 19 residues long. Germline V gene data show CDR1 as MGHRA and CDR2 as YSYEKL. CDR3 DNA sequence: TGCGCCAGCAGCCAAGAAGATCTTGCGGTCGAACGGCTGAACACTGAAGCTTTCTTT. It is translated as CASSQEDLAVERLNTEAFF.

V usage is TRBV9 and J usage is TRBJ2-7, with 8 bases identical to TRBD1. V was pared by 3 bases and J by 3 bases, with 5 bases of the junction left unmatched. From germline, CDR1 is SGDLS and CDR2 YYNGEE. This CDR3 spans 14 amino acids. The CDR3 region is CASSAGTGLYEQYF. Written as DNA, the CDR3 is TGTGCCAGCAGCGCCGGGACAGGTCTCTACGAGCAGTACTTC.

This sequence joins TRBV10-3 and TRBJ1-2; D is perhaps TRBD1 (5 bases). The CDR3 extends over 11 amino acids. Trimming took off 11 bases at V and 5 bases at J, with 12 bases between the two ends. Germline CDR1 and CDR2: ENHRY and SYGVKD. DNA of the CDR3: TGTGCCCTCGGCGCAGGGTATGGCTACACCTTC. It translates to CALGAGYGYTF.

In its sample, this clone was seen once. This chain connects TRBV4-1 to TRBJ1-4; D possibly corresponds to TRBD1 (5 bases). Germline CDR1 and CDR2: MGHRA and YSYEKL. Trimming cost V 3 bases and J 7 bases, with 21 bases left between them. This CDR3 contains 17 residues. In DNA form, the CDR3 reads TGCGCCAGCAGCCAGCTAACGGCCACCCTGGGGGGTGAAAAACTGTTTTTT. Translated, it gives CASSQLTATLGGEKLFF.

The chain carries TRBV5-6 and TRBJ2-2, with 8 bases matching TRBD2. Germline loops: CDR1 SGHDT, CDR2 YYEEEE. The CDR3 is 14 residues long. V trimming: 4 bases; J trimming: 5 bases; junction bases outside the gene matches: 4. This CDR3 is CASSHSGITGELFF. The CDR3 nucleotides read TGTGCCAGCAGCCATAGCGGGATTACCGGGGAGCTGTTTTTT.

V and J are TRBV11-3 and TRBJ2-7, with 8 bases identical to TRBD1. Germline CDR1 SGHNT, CDR2 YENEEA. With V trimmed by 9 bases and J by 7 bases, 8 bases remained unmatched. The CDR3 is 12 amino acids. CDR3 sequence: CARPLTGDEQYF. CDR3 nucleotide sequence: TGTGCCAGACCTCTGACAGGGGATGAGCAGTACTTC.

This sequence joins TRBV9 and TRBJ2-1, with D maybe TRBD1 (5 bases). The CDR3 is 14 residues long. Germline V gives CDR1 SGDLS, CDR2 YYNGEE. Trimming cost V 0 bases and J 7 bases, with 11 bases left between them. CDR3 loop: CASSVVAAGNEQFF. The CDR3 bases are TGTGCCAGCAGCGTAGTGGCGGCAGGGAATGAGCAGTTCTTC.

The CDR3 reads CASSPPGGGDWYEQYF. Here the CDR3 DNA reads TGTGCCAGCTCACCACCTGGAGGGGGCGACTGGTACGAGCAGTACTTC. The rearrangement uses TRBV18 and TRBJ2-7; perhaps TRBD1 as D (7 bases). Germline CDR1 reads KGHSH; CDR2 reads LQKENI. Deletions cut 0 bases from V and 4 bases from J, with 16 bases between. The CDR3 is 16 residues long. Complete variable domain (other parts from reference TRBV18 and TRBJ2-7): NAGVMQNPRHLVRRRGQEARLRCSPMKGHSHVYWYRQLPEEGLKFMVYLQKENIIDESGMPKERFSAEFPKEGPSILRIQQVVRGDSAAYFCASSPPGGGDWYEQYFGPGTRLTVT.

This chain uses TRBV18 with TRBJ1-1, with 11 bases fitting TRBD1. V trimming: 3 bases; J trimming: 2 bases; junction bases outside the gene matches: 8. The CDR3 is 17 residues long. The germline V gene has CDR1 KGHSH and CDR2 LQKENI. In nucleotides, the CDR3 is TGTGCCAGCTCACCGGACAGGGGGCGCGCTCCCAACACTGAAGCTTTCTTT. The encoded protein is CASSPDRGRAPNTEAFF. Variable domain in full (rest from reference TRBV18 and TRBJ1-1): NAGVMQNPRHLVRRRGQEARLRCSPMKGHSHVYWYRQLPEEGLKFMVYLQKENIIDESGMPKERFSAEFPKEGPSILRIQQVVRGDSAAYFCASSPDRGRAPNTEAFFGQGTRLTVV.

The chain has TRBV18 and TRBJ2-7; TRBD2 agrees at 13 bases. CDR1 and CDR2 (germline): KGHSH, LQKENI. The CDR3 is 15 residues long. The V segment lost 4 bases and the J segment 5 bases; nucleotides outside the gene matches: 5. The CDR3 reads CASSRGLAGLDEQYF. The DNA for the CDR3 is TGTGCCAGCTCACGGGGACTAGCGGGACTCGACGAGCAGTACTTC.

This chain uses TRBV5-6 with TRBJ2-7; D is possibly TRBD2 (6 bases). Germline V gene sequence: CDR1 SGHDT, CDR2 YYEEEE. This CDR3 comprises 15 residues. The V end lost 0 bases, the J end lost 2 bases, and 12 bases lay between the germline ends. CDR3 amino acids: CASSLGDLGPYEQYF. The DNA of the CDR3 is TGTGCCAGCAGCTTGGGGGACTTGGGCCCCTACGAGCAGTACTTC.

The rearrangement joins TRBV6-1 to TRBJ2-7; D not resolved. Germline V gives CDR1 MNHNS, CDR2 SASEGT. CDR3 length: 15 amino acids. Between the trimmed V and J ends, which lost 2 bases and 6 bases, there was a span of 17 bases. This chain's CDR3 is CASSEFDSSLAEQYF. CDR3 DNA sequence: TGTGCCAGCAGTGAATTTGACTCCTCGTTGGCCGAGCAGTACTTC.

The genes are TRBV5-4 and TRBJ1-2; D is uncertain. V was pared by 0 bases and J by 8 bases, with 8 bases between. Germline loops: CDR1 SGHNT, CDR2 YYREEE (reference sequence). This CDR3 has 12 amino acids. The CDR3 DNA follows: TGTGCCAGCAGCTTGGGGAGATCCGGCTACACCTTC. As protein: CASSLGRSGYTF.

The chain employs TRBV5-1 and TRBJ2-7; TRBD2 might be the D (6 bases). In germline, CDR1 is SGHRS, CDR2 YFSETQ. V lost 0 bases, J lost 2 bases, and 12 bases lay in between. The CDR3 is made up of 15 amino acids. This CDR3 reads CASSLGAGSTYEQYF. CDR3 bases: TGCGCCAGCAGCTTGGGGGCGGGAAGCACCTACGAGCAGTACTTC.

This clone showed up just once. The chain employs TRBV6-1 and TRBJ2-2, with TRBD2 identical over 10 bases. V was clipped by 0 bases and J by 0 bases; unmatched bases: 4. This CDR3 comprises 18 residues. Germline V lookup: CDR1 MNHNS, CDR2 SASEGT. CDR3 region: CASSEALAGAANTGELFF. The CDR3 DNA sequence: TGTGCCAGCAGTGAAGCCCTAGCGGGAGCTGCGAACACCGGGGAGCTGTTTTTT.